The present entry profiles one T cell receptor beta chain with its context. The data were produced by immunoSEQ multiplex PCR, yet TCRdb's version contains in-frame clones alone and is incomplete. The table lists fewer than 180,000 clones, just over 85% of them singletons. The entry originates in a study of blood T cell repertoires in COVID-19. Germline V lookup: CDR1 SGHRS, CDR2 YFSETQ. Trimming at V came to 0 bases and at J to 6 bases, leaving 7 bases not matched to a gene. The CDR3 contains 15 residues. The sequence derives from a man between 65 and 85 years old with acute or convalescent COVID-19. J is TRBJ1-1 and V is TRBV5-1; the match to TRBD1 covers 8 bases. The specimen sequenced was peripheral blood. CDR3 DNA: TGCGCCAGCAGCTTGGTGTCGCAGGGGGCCTCTGAAGCTTTCTTT. This gives the protein CASSLVSQGASEAFF.